Described below is a single T cell receptor (beta chain) sequence and its context. Its antigen is currently unknown. This specimen belongs to a study of CD8 T cells in Susac syndrome. Looking at the study overall: Within the sequenced group of Susac syndrome patients, more than 5 showed active disease and 8 or 9 were in remission.

General study results and limits: The CD4+ T cell repertoires that were profiled in Susac syndrome showed no clonal expansion.

Reverse transcription used about 0.45 to 1 ug RNA and random hexamers. Across 54 Vbeta and 13 Jbeta, TCR beta CDR3 was amplified with immunoSEQ multiplex PCR. TCRdb itself ran the immunoSEQ multiplex PCR reads through MiXCR, one entry per CDR3 protein. The sample lists just over 150,000 distinct CDR3 sequences, 95% occurring once. The length of the CDR3 is 14 residues. CDR1 is DFQATT, CDR2 SNEGSKA, per germline (reference sequence). After removal of 3 bases from V and 2 bases from J, the junction contained 2 bases not matched to a gene. The authors negatively isolated CD8+ and CD4+ T cells and FACS-enriched TEMRA cells.

The sample consisted of CD4+ T cells from PBMCs. The TCR originated in a human donor with Susac syndrome. This rearrangement joins TRBV20-1 to TRBJ2-1, with TRBD2 matching 9 bases. In nucleotides, the CDR3 is TGCAGTGCTAGGCCTAGCGGGACCTACAATGAGCAGTTCTTC. It codes for CSARPSGTYNEQFF.